One and the same sample provided the 8 T cell receptor beta chains below, sequenced in a study of blood T cells in healthy people across ages. Primers used in a second PCR of about 7 to 12 cycles were a sample-barcoded 5' primer and a J-beta primer mix. One entry per CDR3 protein, called by TCRdb with MiXCR from the 5' RACE reads. Of 1.2 million to 1.5 million distinct CDR3 sequences in the sample, approximately 59% are singletons; the top ten hold 5% to 7%. Sample: blood. Receptor source: a man between 18 and 35 years old in good health.

There are a few counts of this clonotype. The J gene is TRBJ2-7, the V gene TRBV5-1, with D possibly called TRBD1 or TRBD2 (6 bases each). CDR3 length: 14 residues. Trimming cost V 0 bases and J 2 bases, with 9 bases left between them. Germline lookup yields CDR1 SGHRS and CDR2 YFSETQ. CDR3 residues: CASSLDGGTYEQYF. As DNA, the CDR3 is TGCGCCAGCAGCTTGGACGGGGGCACCTACGAGCAGTACTTC. The whole variable domain, filled in from reference TRBV5-1 and TRBJ2-7, reads KAGVTQTPRYLIKTRGQQVTLSCSPISGHRSVSWYQQTPGQGLQFLFEYFSETQRNKGNFPGRFSGRQFSNSRSEMNVSTLELGDSALYLCASSLDGGTYEQYFGPGTRLTVT.

The chain couples TRBV5-6 to TRBJ2-1; D gene uncertain. The CDR3 is 13 residues long. V shed 0 bases and J shed 9 bases, with 10 bases lying between them. From germline, CDR1 is SGHDT and CDR2 YYEEEE. Here the CDR3 DNA reads TGTGCCAGCAGCTTGGCCACTCTGGGTGAGCAGTTCTTC. Its translation is CASSLATLGEQFF.

In its sample, this clonotype was seen a few times. This chain uses TRBV5-1 with TRBJ1-1, with D perhaps TRBD1 (5 bases). The CDR3 runs to 13 residues. Germline-derived CDR1 and CDR2 are SGHRS and YFSETQ. V gave up 4 bases and J gave up 4 bases, with 11 bases separating them. The CDR3 coding sequence is TGCGCCAGCAGCATCGAGGGGTCCACTGAAGCTTTCTTT. Amino acid sequence: CASSIEGSTEAFF.

The rearrangement joins TRBV6-2 or TRBV6-3 to TRBJ1-1; maybe TRBD1 (6 bases). V lost 7 bases and J 0 bases, leaving 18 bases between the germline ends. Germline assignment: CDR1 MNHEY and CDR2 SVGEGT. CDR3 size: 16 residues. CDR3 DNA: TGTGCCAGCAACACTCAACAGGGACTGGTGAACACTGAAGCTTTCTTT. This gives the protein CASNTQQGLVNTEAFF.

The chain employs TRBV30 and TRBJ2-1; 7 bases fit TRBD2. V shed 1 base and J 3 bases; nucleotides not matched to a gene: 6. CDR1 is GTSNPN and CDR2 is SVGIG in the germline V gene (reference sequence). The CDR3 length is 15 residues. CDR3 protein: CAWSEGSGFYNEQFF. The DNA for the CDR3 is TGTGCCTGGAGTGAGGGTAGCGGGTTCTACAATGAGCAGTTCTTC.

V gene TRBV28 combines with J gene TRBJ2-7; no firm D call. V shed 2 bases and J shed 6 bases, with 14 bases lying between them. This CDR3 has 14 amino acids. Germline V gene sequence: CDR1 MDHEN, CDR2 SYDVKM. CDR3 amino acids: CASSLEGFRSEQYF. CDR3 DNA sequence: TGTGCCAGCAGTTTAGAAGGATTTCGGAGCGAGCAGTACTTC.

This clonotype was seen only a few times. CDR3 protein: CASSQANAEQFF. DNA for the CDR3: TGCGCCAGCAGCCAAGCTAACGCTGAGCAGTTCTTC. The V gene is TRBV4-1, the J gene TRBJ2-1; D is unclear. The CDR3 extends over 12 amino acids. V was cut by 1 base and J by 9 bases, with 7 bases left in between. From germline, CDR1 is MGHRA and CDR2 YSYEKL.

The chain has TRBV7-9 and TRBJ1-6; D not certain. Germline V gene sequence: CDR1 SEHNR, CDR2 FQNEAQ (reference sequence). V was trimmed by 10 bases and J by 10 bases, leaving 26 bases between them. The CDR3 is 16 residues long. Here the CDR3 DNA reads TGTGCCACAACCTGGCCCGGGAAATTTGAGGACTCACCCCTCCACTTT. It yields the protein CATTWPGKFEDSPLHF.